The TCR beta chain described here comes from a study of blood T cell repertoires in COVID-19. Study context: Sites across the United States, Italy and Spain contributed samples from acute and convalescent COVID-19.

Repertoires were generated with immunoSEQ multiplex PCR, while TCRdb's copy carries only in-frame clones and drops some. This table holds some 40,000 clones, roughly 90% found once. The CDR3 is 14 residues long. Losses at the gene ends were 6 bases for V and 4 bases for J; bases not matched to a gene: 4. Germline loops: CDR1 ENHRY, CDR2 SYGVKD. The chain links TRBV10-3 to TRBJ2-3; 10 bases agree with TRBD2. The sequencing input was peripheral blood. The receptor was derived from a man aged 55 to 70 with acute or convalescent COVID-19. The CDR3 coding sequence is TGTGCCATCAGAGCGGGAGGGTCTTCAGATACGCAGTATTTT. Its protein is CAIRAGGSSDTQYF.